Following are 19 T cell receptor beta chains from one sample sequenced in a study of cytomegalovirus exposure and HLA in healthy donors. The primer mix had 60 Vbeta and 13 Jbeta primers. Sequenced by immunoSEQ multiplex PCR; TCRdb stores in-frame clones only, minus some. The repertoire holds roughly 120,000 clones, with about 78% as singletons. Sequencing was carried out using PBMCs. Receptors originate from a woman aged 40 to 50 in good health and CMV-seropositive.

The V and J genes are TRBV2 and TRBJ2-6; D is unresolved. CDR3 length: 17 residues. V lost 5 bases, J lost 0 bases, and 14 bases lay in between. Germline V gene lookup returns CDR1 SNHLY and CDR2 FYNNEI. CDR3 sequence: CASSFTLFSSGANVLTF. The CDR3, as DNA: TGTGCCAGCAGTTTCACCCTTTTTAGCTCTGGGGCCAACGTCCTGACTTTC.

The chain combines TRBV4-2 with TRBJ1-2; D is unclear. CDR1 is LGHNA and CDR2 is YNFKEQ in the germline V gene. The CDR3 runs to 14 residues. V shed 4 bases and J shed 3 bases, with 12 bases lying between them. CDR3 sequence: CASSPLGNDYGYTF. The CDR3 nucleotides read TGTGCCAGCAGCCCCCTCGGGAACGACTATGGCTACACCTTC.

The J gene is TRBJ2-7, the V gene TRBV7-2; a possible D gene is TRBD2 (6 bases). CDR1 and CDR2 from the germline V gene are SGHTA and FQGNSA. This CDR3 has 15 amino acids. Trimming removed 5 bases from V and 5 bases from J, with 19 bases in between. This CDR3 reads CASSRGDFPGHEQYF. In nucleotides, the CDR3 is TGTGCCAGCAGCCGCGGGGACTTCCCCGGCCACGAGCAGTACTTC.

CDR3 protein: CASSPQGEVQPQHF. The CDR3 DNA reads as TGTGCCAGCTCCCCACAGGGGGAGGTTCAGCCCCAGCATTTT. The V call is TRBV27, the J call TRBJ1-5; 8 bases fit TRBD1. The V gene's germline CDR1 is MNHEY and CDR2 SMNVEV (reference sequence). V dropped 8 bases and J dropped 6; count of bases not matched to a gene: 9. The CDR3 length is 14 residues.

The chain couples TRBV18 to TRBJ1-1, with D unresolved. There are 14 residues in the CDR3. The germline V gene encodes CDR1 KGHSH and CDR2 LQKENI. The V gene lost 2 bases and the J gene lost 1 base, with 8 bases spanning the gap. DNA for the CDR3: TGTGCCAGCTCACCAACCAGATCGAACACTGAAGCTTTCTTT. Translated, it gives CASSPTRSNTEAFF.

The chain recombines TRBV18 with TRBJ2-7; D perhaps matches TRBD2 (5 bases). With 3 bases removed from V and 5 bases from J, the gap between germline ends came to 17 bases. This CDR3 is 15 amino acids long. Germline V CDR1 and CDR2: KGHSH, LQKENI. Written as DNA, the CDR3 is TGTGCCAGCTCACCCGGGATAGGCCGGGTTGACGAGCAGTACTTC. It yields the protein CASSPGIGRVDEQYF.

Here the CDR3 reads CASSPGWGATNEKLFF. In DNA form, the CDR3 reads TGTGCCAGCAGCCCCGGGTGGGGGGCAACTAATGAAAAACTGTTTTTT. This chain joins TRBV7-2 and TRBJ1-4, with D maybe TRBD1 (5 bases). The CDR3 is 16 amino acids. The germline V and J ends were trimmed by 5 bases and 0 bases, with 13 bases remaining between them. Germline V gives CDR1 SGHTA, CDR2 FQGNSA.

The chain uses TRBV13 and TRBJ2-7; TRBD1 aligns across 8 bases. The CDR3 is made up of 14 amino acids. Germline CDR1 PRHDT, CDR2 FYEKMQ (reference sequence). The trim removed 7 bases at V and 2 bases at J, leaving 7 bases unmatched. The CDR3 DNA sequence: TGTGCCAGCACCAACAGGGGGAACCCCTACGAGCAGTACTTC. This codes for CASTNRGNPYEQYF.

V gene TRBV4-1 combines with J gene TRBJ1-1; a possible D gene is TRBD1 (6 bases). V shed 4 bases and J shed 4 bases, with 13 bases lying between them. CDR3 length: 14 amino acids. Germline V gives CDR1 MGHRA, CDR2 YSYEKL. DNA for the CDR3: TGCGCCAGCAGCCGGTCAGGGGAGAGCACTGAAGCTTTCTTT. As protein: CASSRSGESTEAFF.

V gene TRBV5-4 combines with J gene TRBJ2-5; TRBD2 matches at 13 bases. The CDR3 loop spans 16 amino acids. The V segment lost 4 bases and the J segment 4 bases; nucleotides outside the gene matches: 7. CDR1 SGHNT and CDR2 YYREEE come from the germline V gene (reference sequence). The CDR3 nucleotides are TGTGCCAGCAGCCGAAGACTAGCGGGGGGCACAGAGACCCAGTACTTC. The encoded protein is CASSRRLAGGTETQYF.

The chain is built from TRBV18 and TRBJ1-3; D not resolved. The V gene's germline CDR1 is KGHSH and CDR2 LQKENI. Trimming pared 0 bases from V and 0 bases from J, leaving 9 bases between. The CDR3 is 16 amino acids. CDR3 protein: CASSPPSAGSGNTIYF. CDR3 DNA sequence: TGTGCCAGCTCACCACCTTCCGCAGGCTCTGGAAACACCATATATTTT.

The V gene is TRBV29-1, the J gene TRBJ1-2, with D perhaps TRBD1 (6 bases). This CDR3 spans 15 amino acids. V was pared by 4 bases and J by 5 bases, with 20 bases between. The V gene's germline CDR1 is SQVTM and CDR2 ANQGSEA. The chain's CDR3 is CSVARALSTGYGYTF. The CDR3 DNA is TGCAGCGTTGCCCGGGCCCTCTCTACAGGGTATGGCTACACCTTC.

The CDR3 DNA is TGTGCCAGCAGTGGACAGGGGGCTACCACTGAAGCTTTCTTT. As protein: CASSGQGATTEAFF. This chain joins TRBV2 and TRBJ1-1, with 10 bases identical to TRBD1. Germline lookup yields CDR1 SNHLY and CDR2 FYNNEI. The CDR3 sequence is 14 residues long. The V gene end was trimmed by 4 bases and the J gene end by 4 bases; junction bases not matched to a gene: 3.

V gene TRBV5-5 combines with J gene TRBJ1-2, with a tentative D call TRBD1 (5 bases). The germline CDR1 and CDR2 sequences are SGHKS and YYEKEE (reference sequence). V was pared by 4 bases and J by 4 bases, with 11 bases between. This CDR3 has 13 amino acids. CDR3 sequence reads: CASSRGGGYGYTF. The CDR3 region has the DNA TGTGCCAGCAGCCGGGGGGGTGGCTATGGCTACACCTTC.

The chain couples TRBV10-2 to TRBJ2-6; possible D gene TRBD1, 6 bases. Between the trimmed V and J ends, which lost 7 bases and 0 bases, there was a span of 10 bases. Per germline, CDR1 WSHSY and CDR2 SAAADI. This CDR3 is 15 amino acids long. The CDR3 region is CASNTGFSGANVLTF. The CDR3 bases are TGCGCCAGCAATACAGGGTTCTCTGGGGCCAACGTCCTGACTTTC.

The V gene is TRBV27, the J gene TRBJ2-7, with 9 bases fitting TRBD1. This CDR3 comprises 15 residues. V was clipped by 4 bases and J by 3 bases; unmatched bases: 7. Germline values: CDR1 MNHEY, CDR2 SMNVEV (reference sequence). In nucleotides, the CDR3 is TGTGCCAGCAGTTCAGCTGGACAGGGGAACTACGAGCAGTACTTC. As protein: CASSSAGQGNYEQYF.

The chain is built from TRBV11-1 and TRBJ1-2; D is undetermined. V lost 5 bases and J lost 6, with 19 bases in between. Germline-derived CDR1 and CDR2 are SGHAT and FQDESV (reference sequence). The length of the CDR3 is 15 residues. The DNA of the CDR3 is TGTGCCAGCAGCCCGCGTCTGTCTAAAGCGGATGGCTACACCTTC. It codes for CASSPRLSKADGYTF.

The J gene is TRBJ1-2, the V gene TRBV6-1, with D unclear. Germline V lookup: CDR1 MNHNS, CDR2 SASEGT. V lost 4 bases, J lost 8 bases, and 11 bases lay in between. This CDR3 has 12 residues. CDR3 sequence: CASSVALGGYTF. DNA for the CDR3: TGTGCCAGCAGTGTTGCGCTGGGCGGCTACACCTTC.

The rearrangement links TRBV9 to TRBJ2-3, with 7 bases that match TRBD2. V was clipped by 3 bases and J by 4 bases; unmatched bases: 8. Germline V gives CDR1 SGDLS, CDR2 YYNGEE. This CDR3 contains 15 residues. CDR3 coding DNA: TGTGCCAGCAGCGACCGCGGGGGAGGTCCAGATACGCAGTATTTT. This translates into CASSDRGGGPDTQYF.